The 27 T cell receptor beta chains listed next were all sequenced from one sample in a study of CD8+CD57+ T cells in acquired aplastic anemia. The sequenced patients had an expansion of CD8+CD57+ cells seen by flow cytometry. Genomic DNA constituted the template upon which TCR beta VDJ and CDR3 profiling was performed. TCRdb called the reads again in MiXCR, with one record for every CDR3 protein. This table holds roughly 170,000 distinct CDR3 sequences, 45% to 60% found once. What was sequenced was sorted CD4+, CD8+, or CD8+CD57+ T cells (not recorded which) from PBMCs. The source is a human donor with aplastic anemia.

The chain combines TRBV20-1 with TRBJ1-1; D is possibly TRBD1 (5 bases). This CDR3 comprises 12 residues. Trimming took off 2 bases at V and 5 bases at J, with 9 bases between the two ends. Germline V lookup: CDR1 DFQATT, CDR2 SNEGSKA (reference sequence). The CDR3 nucleotides read TGCAGTGCTAGACAGGGAGAGACTGAAGCTTTCTTT. Protein: CSARQGETEAFF.

The chain links TRBV24-1 to TRBJ1-1; TRBD1 matches 9 bases. The ends lost 5 bases at V and 4 bases at J; junction bases unmatched: 7. The CDR3 sequence is 15 residues long. The germline V gene encodes CDR1 KGHDR and CDR2 SFDVKD. The DNA for the CDR3 is TGTGCCACCAGTGTCCCGGACAGGGGAGGCACTGAAGCTTTCTTT. Translation: CATSVPDRGGTEAFF.

This clonotype was detected a few times. V gene TRBV7-2 combines with J gene TRBJ1-1; D gene ambiguous. The CDR3 has 11 residues. Germline CDR1 is SGHTA and CDR2 is FQGNSA. V lost 2 bases and J lost 8, with 6 bases in between. This CDR3 is CASSLNGEAFF. Written as DNA, the CDR3 is TGTGCCAGCAGCTTAAATGGGGAAGCTTTCTTT.

This clonotype was recorded a few times. The J gene is TRBJ2-2, the V gene TRBV6-4, with 12 bases aligning to TRBD2. This CDR3 is 16 amino acids long. The V gene end was trimmed by 7 bases and the J gene end by 2 bases; junction bases not matched to a gene: 5. Germline-derived CDR1 and CDR2 are MRHNA and SNTAGT. The CDR3 sequence: CASKRTSGENTGELFF. In nucleotides, the CDR3 is TGTGCCAGCAAAAGGACTAGCGGGGAAAACACCGGGGAGCTGTTTTTT.

This clonotype was picked up many times. The chain links TRBV11-2 to TRBJ2-2, with D perhaps assigned TRBD1 or TRBD2 (6 bases each). Germline CDR1 and CDR2: SGHAT and FQNNGV. Trimming left V 2 bases short and J 0 bases short, with 10 bases between. This CDR3 region has 16 residues. The CDR3 loop reads CASSLLGGANTGELFF. CDR3 sequence (DNA): TGTGCCAGCAGCTTACTGGGGGGCGCGAACACCGGGGAGCTGTTTTTT.

As concerns this clonotype: Since a much larger clone is just one base distant, this may be a read error. The rearrangement links TRBV5-5 to TRBJ1-2; unclear D gene. The CDR3 sequence is 13 residues long. Germline CDR1 is SGHKS and CDR2 is YYEKEE (reference sequence). Deletions cut 0 bases from V and 2 bases from J, with 5 bases between. This CDR3 is CASSLARNYGYTF. As DNA, the CDR3 is TGTGCCAGCAGCTTGGCCAGGAACTATGGCTACACCTTC.

This clonotype was seen ten or more times. This chain joins TRBV12-3 or TRBV12-4 and TRBJ1-3, with unresolved D. The CDR3 is 10 amino acids. V gave up 5 bases and J gave up 10 bases, with 6 bases separating them. CDR3 residues: CASSQRTIYF. The CDR3 region has the DNA TGTGCCAGCAGTCAGCGGACCATATATTTT.

In its sample, this clonotype was seen many times. The J gene is TRBJ2-1, the V gene TRBV9, with 12 bases lining up with TRBD2. Germline CDR1 is SGDLS and CDR2 is YYNGEE. V shed 3 bases and J 5 bases; nucleotides not matched to a gene: 3. This CDR3 comprises 15 residues. The chain's CDR3 is CASSAGLAGNNEQFF. The CDR3 DNA reads TGTGCCAGCAGCGCAGGACTAGCGGGGAACAATGAGCAGTTCTTC.

This chain joins TRBV2 and TRBJ2-3; D is undetermined. Trimming took 6 bases from V and 1 from J, leaving 14 bases between them. The CDR3 is 15 residues long. Germline-derived CDR1 and CDR2 are SNHLY and FYNNEI. The CDR3 DNA reads TGTGCCAGCAGCTTGGGGTGGGGTGGCACAGATACGCAGTATTTT. This gives the protein CASSLGWGGTDTQYF.

The chain combines TRBV12-3 or TRBV12-4 with TRBJ2-7; D gene uncertain. The CDR3 has 11 amino acids. The V and J ends lost 7 bases and 2 bases respectively, with 6 bases between them. The CDR3 sequence: CASTSTYEQYF. DNA of the CDR3: TGTGCCAGCACCTCGACCTACGAGCAGTACTTC.

This clonotype came up many times. V is TRBV10-3 and J is TRBJ2-3; 8 bases are a match to TRBD2. CDR3 size: 14 residues. The germline V gene has CDR1 ENHRY and CDR2 SYGVKD. V shed 3 bases, J shed 5 bases, and the junction held 4 bases outside the gene matches. CDR3 in amino acids: CAISDGLAGDTQYF. The CDR3 bases are TGTGCCATCAGTGATGGACTAGCCGGAGATACGCAGTATTTT.

The V and J genes are TRBV7-9 and TRBJ1-1; TRBD1 matches at 9 bases. V shed 5 bases, J shed 1 base, and the junction held 2 bases outside the gene matches. CDR1 is SEHNR, CDR2 FQNEAQ, per germline (reference sequence). The CDR3 runs 14 residues. Here the CDR3 DNA reads TGTGCCAGCAGCGAGGGACAGGGGAACACTGAAGCTTTCTTT. Translation gives CASSEGQGNTEAFF.

The rearrangement links TRBV15 to TRBJ1-1; unclear D gene. Trimming stripped 2 bases from V and 1 base from J, with 5 bases between. Germline V lookup: CDR1 LNHNV, CDR2 YYDKDF (reference sequence). The CDR3 covers 13 residues. CDR3 sequence: CATSRSGNTEAFF. The DNA of the CDR3 is TGTGCCACCAGCAGATCAGGGAACACTGAAGCTTTCTTT.

The V call is TRBV20-1, the J call TRBJ2-5; D unresolved. CDR3 size: 14 residues. CDR1 and CDR2 (germline): DFQATT, SNEGSKA (reference sequence). Trimming shortened V by 1 base and J by 1 base, and 10 bases separated the two germline ends. The CDR3 coding sequence is TGCAGTGCTAGAGCGTTCGACATCCAAGAGACCCAGTACTTC. As protein: CSARAFDIQETQYF.

In its sample, this clonotype was seen many times. The chain employs TRBV7-2 and TRBJ1-2, with 7 bases aligning to TRBD1. CDR1 is SGHTA, CDR2 FQGNSA, per germline. J lost 6 bases, V lost 5 bases, and 12 bases had no gene match. This CDR3 is built from 15 residues. CDR3 nucleotide sequence: TGTGCCAGCAGCCGATCTCGGACAGGCGAAAATGGCTACACCTTC. Translation gives CASSRSRTGENGYTF. Full variable domain (missing parts from reference TRBV7-2 and TRBJ1-2): GAGVSQSPSNKVTEKGKDVELRCDPISGHTALYWYRQSLGQGLEFLIYFQGNSAPDKSGLPSDRFSAERTGGSVSTLTIQRTQQEDSAVYLCASSRSRTGENGYTFGSGTRLTVV.

This rearrangement joins TRBV3-1 to TRBJ1-1; no clear D gene. The CDR3 length is 12 residues. Germline V gene data show CDR1 as LGHDT and CDR2 as YNNKEL (reference sequence). Trimming removed 1 base at V and 10 bases at J, with 10 bases between. CDR3 sequence: CASSQGRGRAFF. The CDR3 DNA sequence: TGTGCCAGCAGCCAAGGCCGGGGTAGAGCTTTCTTT.

This sequence joins TRBV5-5 and TRBJ2-3; TRBD1 might be the D (5 bases). The germline V gene has CDR1 SGHKS and CDR2 YYEKEE (reference sequence). This CDR3 has 14 residues. Trimming removed 0 bases from V and 4 bases from J, with 9 bases in between. CDR3 loop: CASSLERTSDTQYF. The CDR3 DNA reads TGTGCCAGCAGCTTGGAAAGGACATCAGATACGCAGTATTTT.

The chain couples TRBV7-9 to TRBJ1-1; D possibly corresponds to TRBD1 (5 bases). This CDR3 is built from 12 residues. Germline assignment: CDR1 SEHNR and CDR2 FQNEAQ (reference sequence). V dropped 6 bases and J dropped 0 bases, with 5 bases sitting between them. This chain's CDR3 is CASRDMNTEAFF. The CDR3 region has the DNA TGTGCCAGCAGGGACATGAACACTGAAGCTTTCTTT. Drawing the rest from reference TRBV7-9 and TRBJ1-1, the complete variable domain is DTGVSQNPRHKITKRGQNVTFRCDPISEHNRLYWYRQTLGQGPEFLTYFQNEAQLEKSRLLSDRFSAERPKGSFSTLEIQRTEQGDSAMYLCASRDMNTEAFFGQGTRLTVV.

This chain links TRBV7-3 with TRBJ1-1; D gene uncertain. The germline V and J ends were trimmed by 3 bases and 4 bases, with 9 bases remaining between them. CDR1 SGHTA and CDR2 FQGTGA come from the germline V gene. This CDR3 contains 13 residues. The CDR3 loop reads CASSLATGTEAFF. In DNA, the CDR3 is TGTGCCAGCAGCTTGGCTACGGGCACTGAAGCTTTCTTT.

The CDR3 here is CASSIAGGISYEQYF. The CDR3 DNA reads as TGTGCCAGCAGCATTGCTGGCGGGATAAGCTACGAGCAGTACTTC. The rearrangement joins TRBV7-9 to TRBJ2-7; weak D call: TRBD2 (6 bases). V lost 5 bases to trimming and J lost 3 bases, with 17 bases between them. CDR1 is SEHNR, CDR2 FQNEAQ, per germline (reference sequence). This CDR3 comprises 15 residues.

For this clonotype: A junction boundary mismatches the germline segment, possibly from a read error. V is TRBV20-1 and J is TRBJ1-1; D not certain. Germline loops: CDR1 DFQATT, CDR2 SNEGSKA (reference sequence). This CDR3 contains 13 residues. The CDR3 loop is CNARVRQNTEAFF. The CDR3 bases are TGCAATGCTAGAGTACGCCAGAACACTGAAGCTTTCTTT.

The J gene is TRBJ2-3, the V gene TRBV24-1, with D unclear. V was pared by 7 bases and J by 0 bases, with 4 bases between. CDR1 KGHDR and CDR2 SFDVKD come from the germline V gene. The CDR3 runs to 12 residues. CDR3 amino acids: CATSRSTDTQYF. In DNA, the CDR3 is TGTGCCACCAGCAGGAGCACAGATACGCAGTATTTT.

The table lists this clonotype with many counts. DNA of the CDR3: TGTGCCAGCAGCGTAGCTGGGACAGGGGGAACAGATACGCAGTATTTT. Amino acids: CASSVAGTGGTDTQYF. The chain joins TRBV9 to TRBJ2-3, with 11 positions matching TRBD1. The germline V gene encodes CDR1 SGDLS and CDR2 YYNGEE. The CDR3 loop spans 16 amino acids. After removal of 0 bases from V and 3 bases from J, the junction contained 3 bases not matched to a gene.

This rearrangement joins TRBV5-6 to TRBJ2-7, with TRBD1 matching over 9 bases. Germline V gene data show CDR1 as SGHDT and CDR2 as YYEEEE. J gave up 4 bases and V 1 base, and 6 bases lay outside the gene matches. The CDR3 spans 15 residues. The CDR3 loop is CASSLTGTGYYEQYF. As DNA, the CDR3 is TGTGCCAGCAGCTTGACCGGGACAGGGTATTACGAGCAGTACTTC.

This chain connects TRBV11-2 to TRBJ2-7, with 9 bases matching TRBD2. Germline-derived CDR1 and CDR2 are SGHAT and FQNNGV. Trimming at V came to 5 bases and at J to 4 bases, leaving 12 bases not matched to a gene. The CDR3 spans 16 residues. CDR3 region: CASSPAGGLRPYEQYF. The CDR3 DNA reads TGTGCCAGCAGCCCGGCGGGGGGGCTTCGGCCTTACGAGCAGTACTTC.

This clonotype came up many times. V gene TRBV14 combines with J gene TRBJ1-1; no definite D call. V was pared by 0 bases and J by 0 bases, with 11 bases between. The germline gives CDR1 SGHDN, CDR2 FVKESK. This CDR3 comprises 16 residues. The DNA for the CDR3 is TGTGCCAGCAGCCAAGAAAGGAACAACATGAACACTGAAGCTTTCTTT. Its translation: CASSQERNNMNTEAFF.

Concerning this clonotype itself: A junction boundary mismatches the germline segment, possibly from a read error. This chain connects TRBV10-3 to TRBJ2-7; tentatively, D is TRBD2 (5 bases). The V gene's germline CDR1 is ENHRY and CDR2 SYGVKD. The CDR3 runs 12 residues. The CDR3 protein is CAFSDTRPEQYF. The CDR3 DNA follows: TGTGCCTTCAGTGACACTAGACCCGAGCAGTACTTC.